One and the same sample provided the 30 T cell receptor beta chains below, sequenced in a study of T cells expressing NK-cell markers. No DNA is given; TCRdb re-called the 5' RACE reads and lists each CDR3 protein once. This sample's table reports 150,000 or so distinct CDR3 sequences. The sequencing input was blood T cells: a sorted CD56 or NKG2C T cell subset, CD4+ or CD8+ T cells, or bulk PBMC T cells (not recorded which). Receptors originate from a woman aged 18 to 75 in good health.

The V gene is TRBV11-2, the J gene TRBJ2-1; TCRdb indicates TRBD2, and absent DNA this call remains unverified. Germline CDR1 reads SGHAT; CDR2 reads FQNNGV. The CDR3 runs to 15 residues. The CDR3 spells CASSLISGTSYEQFF.

V and J are TRBV7-7 and TRBJ2-7; TCRdb proposes TRBD2, but this gene call is untestable without DNA. CDR3 size: 15 residues. The germline V gene encodes CDR1 SSHAT and CDR2 FNYEAQ (reference sequence). CDR3 amino acids: CASSPGLAGGPKQYF.

This chain links TRBV7-2 with TRBJ1-5; the D gene TCRdb calls, TRBD1, cannot be checked with no DNA. This CDR3 comprises 12 residues. Germline lookup yields CDR1 SGHTA and CDR2 FQGNSA. CDR3 sequence: CASSSTGGPQHF.

The rearrangement joins TRBV20-1 to TRBJ2-7; TCRdb's D gene call, TRBD2, goes unchecked for lack of DNA. Germline-derived CDR1 and CDR2 are DFQATT and SNEGSKA (reference sequence). CDR3 length: 15 amino acids. CDR3 amino acids: CSARGLTSAPTKQYF.

The V call is TRBV2, the J call TRBJ2-7. This CDR3 contains 12 residues. CDR1 is SNHLY and CDR2 is FYNNEI in the germline V gene. CDR3 protein: CASSLGVYEQYF. The whole variable domain, filled in from reference TRBV2 and TRBJ2-7, reads EPEVTQTPSHQVTQMGQEVILRCVPISNHLYFYWYRQILGQKVEFLVSFYNNEISEKSEIFDDQFSVERPDGSNFTLKIRSTKLEDSAMYFCASSLGVYEQYFGPGTRLTVT.

The gene calls are TRBV29-1 and TRBJ2-2. This CDR3 is built from 14 residues. The germline CDR1 and CDR2 sequences are SQVTM and ANQGSEA. The CDR3 sequence: CSVTAQWGTGELFF.

The J gene is TRBJ2-1, the V gene TRBV7-7; TCRdb's D gene call, TRBD2, goes unchecked for lack of DNA. Germline loops: CDR1 SSHAT, CDR2 FNYEAQ (reference sequence). The CDR3 extends over 13 amino acids. This chain's CDR3 is CASSSSYSAEQFF. Full variable domain (remainder filled in from reference TRBV7-7 and TRBJ2-1): GAGVSQSPRYKVTKRGQDVTLRCDPISSHATLYWYQQALGQGPEFLTYFNYEAQPDKSGLPSDRFSAERPEGSISTLTIQRTEQRDSAMYRCASSSSYSAEQFFGPGTRLTVL.

The chain couples TRBV30 to TRBJ2-1; the D gene TCRdb calls, TRBD2, cannot be checked with no DNA. CDR1 and CDR2 from the germline V gene are GTSNPN and SVGIG (reference sequence). The CDR3 totals 16 residues. CDR3 amino acids: CAWSVAGGQSYNEQFF.

The CDR3 is CASSVRYRADEQYF. The J gene is TRBJ2-7, the V gene TRBV9; the TCRdb D gene call, TRBD1, has no DNA to confirm it. Germline CDR1 reads SGDLS; CDR2 reads YYNGEE. The CDR3 has 14 amino acids.

This chain uses TRBV25-1 with TRBJ2-3; TCRdb's assignment of TRBD2 cannot be checked, as there is no DNA. The CDR3 sequence is 15 residues long. From germline, CDR1 is MGHDK and CDR2 SYGVNS. The CDR3 here is CASSELARVADTQYF.

The chain combines TRBV5-1 with TRBJ2-7; TCRdb's D call, TRBD1, is unchecked because there is no DNA. CDR3 length: 16 amino acids. The germline CDR1 and CDR2 sequences are SGHRS and YFSETQ. CDR3 sequence: CASSLRPGTSSYEQYF. Full variable domain (missing parts from reference TRBV5-1 and TRBJ2-7): KAGVTQTPRYLIKTRGQQVTLSCSPISGHRSVSWYQQTPGQGLQFLFEYFSETQRNKGNFPGRFSGRQFSNSRSEMNVSTLELGDSALYLCASSLRPGTSSYEQYFGPGTRLTVT.

The chain carries TRBV18 and TRBJ2-5; the TCRdb D gene call, TRBD1, has no DNA to confirm it. This CDR3 is built from 14 residues. The germline CDR1 and CDR2 sequences are KGHSH and LQKENI. The CDR3 here is CASSPGTGGETQYF.

The V gene is TRBV4-1, the J gene TRBJ1-3; TCRdb reports TRBD1, a call that lacks DNA to check it against. Germline CDR1 and CDR2: MGHRA and YSYEKL. The CDR3 runs 17 residues. The CDR3 here is CASSQEGGVNRVNTIYF.

CDR3 in amino acids: CASSLRQPDTQYF. The chain uses TRBV12-3 or TRBV12-4 and TRBJ2-3. The CDR3 spans 13 residues.

V and J are TRBV6-1 and TRBJ2-5; without DNA, the TCRdb call of TRBD1 cannot be checked. The CDR3 spans 15 residues. Germline-derived CDR1 and CDR2 are MNHNS and SASEGT. The CDR3 here is CASRGTGASQETQYF.

The chain couples TRBV27 to TRBJ2-7; the D gene TCRdb calls, TRBD2, cannot be checked with no DNA. Germline V gives CDR1 MNHEY, CDR2 SMNVEV (reference sequence). This CDR3 has 16 residues. CDR3 in amino acids: CASRIFLSGGLYEQYF.

CDR3 region: CASSYQGRTNEKLFF. V is TRBV6-5 and J is TRBJ1-4; TCRdb proposes TRBD1, but this gene call is untestable without DNA. The CDR3 extends over 15 amino acids. Germline-derived CDR1 and CDR2 are MNHEY and SVGAGI.

The gene calls are TRBV28 and TRBJ2-5; TCRdb's D call, TRBD2, is unchecked because there is no DNA. Germline CDR1 and CDR2: MDHEN and SYDVKM. The CDR3 loop spans 17 amino acids. This CDR3 is CASTTGLAGEAQETQYF.

The gene calls are TRBV5-1 and TRBJ1-4. The germline gives CDR1 SGHRS, CDR2 YFSETQ. The CDR3 totals 14 residues. The chain's CDR3 is CASSSGEFHEKLFF.

The V call is TRBV12-3 or TRBV12-4, the J call TRBJ2-3; TCRdb's D gene call, TRBD2, goes unchecked for lack of DNA. This CDR3 region has 15 residues. CDR3 sequence reads: CASTGPAGGTDTQYF.

The chain recombines TRBV14 with TRBJ2-1; TCRdb indicates TRBD2, and absent DNA this call remains unverified. The CDR3 has 16 residues. Germline lookup yields CDR1 SGHDN and CDR2 FVKESK. The CDR3 protein is CASSQFSGGVYNEQFF.

The chain links TRBV5-6 to TRBJ2-3; TCRdb proposes TRBD1, but this gene call is untestable without DNA. The CDR3 sequence is 15 residues long. Germline V gene data show CDR1 as SGHDT and CDR2 as YYEEEE. CDR3 sequence: CASSTGTGLRDTQYF.

The V and J genes are TRBV20-1 and TRBJ2-7. Germline V CDR1 and CDR2: DFQATT, SNEGSKA (reference sequence). This CDR3 has 13 residues. CDR3 loop: CSASGSSGLEQYF.

This chain joins TRBV5-1 and TRBJ1-1; no DNA is available, so the TRBD1 call from TCRdb remains unchecked. The germline V gene encodes CDR1 SGHRS and CDR2 YFSETQ. CDR3 length equals 14 residues. This chain's CDR3 is CASSSRGEDTEAFF.

This sequence joins TRBV20-1 and TRBJ1-2. The CDR3 runs to 13 residues. CDR1 is DFQATT, CDR2 SNEGSKA, per germline (reference sequence). The CDR3 loop is CSASFQNLYGYTF.

This chain links TRBV10-3 with TRBJ1-5; lacking DNA, the TRBD1 call made by TCRdb goes unchecked. Germline V gene sequence: CDR1 ENHRY, CDR2 SYGVKD. The length of the CDR3 is 14 residues. CDR3 loop: CAISPGTDNQPQHF.

This chain connects TRBV27 to TRBJ2-1; TCRdb designates TRBD1, a call that cannot be tested without DNA. The CDR3 length is 15 residues. Germline CDR1 reads MNHEY; CDR2 reads SMNVEV (reference sequence). CDR3 protein: CASSPGVGSYNEQFF.

The CDR3 spells CSAVVNRENTEAFF. The rearrangement joins TRBV29-1 to TRBJ1-1; TCRdb's assignment of TRBD1 cannot be checked, as there is no DNA. The CDR3 extends over 14 amino acids. Germline CDR1 reads SQVTM; CDR2 reads ANQGSEA.

The chain links TRBV5-1 to TRBJ2-7; the D gene TCRdb calls, TRBD1, cannot be checked with no DNA. This CDR3 has 14 residues. Germline-derived CDR1 and CDR2 are SGHRS and YFSETQ. The CDR3 protein is CASSAGTNSYEQYF. The full variable domain, in which reference TRBV5-1 and TRBJ2-7 provide the parts outside the CDR3, is KAGVTQTPRYLIKTRGQQVTLSCSPISGHRSVSWYQQTPGQGLQFLFEYFSETQRNKGNFPGRFSGRQFSNSRSEMNVSTLELGDSALYLCASSAGTNSYEQYFGPGTRLTVT.

The chain recombines TRBV29-1 with TRBJ2-7; the D call from TCRdb, TRBD1, cannot be confirmed without DNA. Germline V gene lookup returns CDR1 SQVTM and CDR2 ANQGSEA. The CDR3 loop spans 15 amino acids. CDR3 protein: CSVEDPGRVSNEQYF.